A single sample is the source of the 30 T cell receptor beta chains below, sequenced in a study of T-cell memory formation after mild COVID-19. A single record per CDR3 protein comes from TCRdb applying MiXCR to the 5' RACE reads. The profile shows approximately 100,000 distinct CDR3 sequences, around 10% of them singletons. Input material: PBMCs or a T cell subset sorted from them (not recorded which). All receptors come from a man between 18 and 29 years old who had mild COVID-19 (a few samples of this study predate the infection). Cell type and time point are not known.

In this sample, this clonotype turned up many times. V and J are TRBV12-3 or TRBV12-4 and TRBJ1-6; D is uncertain. V lost 11 bases and J lost 0, with 20 bases in between. CDR3 size: 17 residues. The chain's CDR3 is CASRHQIQPSYNSPLHF. DNA for the CDR3: TGTGCCTCTAGACACCAAATACAACCCTCCTATAATTCACCCCTCCACTTT.

This clonotype has a count of ten or more. The chain combines TRBV7-2 with TRBJ2-5; either TRBD1 or TRBD2 may fit D (5 bases each). The germline V gene encodes CDR1 SGHTA and CDR2 FQGNSA. This CDR3 spans 17 amino acids. The V gene lost 1 base and the J gene lost 7 bases, with 22 bases spanning the gap. CDR3 amino acids: CASSLEFPGAVALTQYF. CDR3 sequence (DNA): TGTGCCAGCAGCTTAGAATTCCCCGGGGCAGTAGCATTGACCCAGTACTTC.

This clonotype has more than one count but fewer than ten. V is TRBV5-1 and J is TRBJ2-1; 7 positions agree with TRBD1. CDR1 is SGHRS, CDR2 YFSETQ, per germline. CDR3 length: 14 amino acids. V lost 3 bases and J lost 7; bases outside the gene matches: 7. CDR3 nucleotides: TGCGCCAGCAGCTGGTCCAGGGGGAAGAATGAGCAGTTCTTC. Its protein is CASSWSRGKNEQFF.

The chain uses TRBV7-8 and TRBJ1-5; unclear D gene. The V gene lost 0 bases and the J gene lost 2 bases, with 8 bases spanning the gap. CDR1 SGHVS and CDR2 FQNEAQ come from the germline V gene. CDR3 length: 15 amino acids. The CDR3 spells CASSLAWDRNQPQHF. The CDR3 coding sequence is TGTGCCAGCAGCTTAGCATGGGATCGCAATCAGCCCCAGCATTTT.

The gene calls are TRBV7-9 and TRBJ2-7; TRBD2 matches at 7 bases. The ends lost 5 bases at V and 2 bases at J; junction bases unmatched: 6. The CDR3 sequence is 14 residues long. Germline values: CDR1 SEHNR, CDR2 FQNEAQ (reference sequence). DNA for the CDR3: TGTGCCAGCAGCCGGGCCGCGGGGGCCTACGAGCAGTACGTC. Residues: CASSRAAGAYEQYV.

This clonotype has a count of ten or more. The chain is built from TRBV15 and TRBJ1-1; weak D call: TRBD1 (5 bases). This CDR3 has 13 residues. The V gene lost 8 bases and the J gene lost 1 base, with 11 bases spanning the gap. In germline, CDR1 is LNHNV, CDR2 YYDKDF (reference sequence). The CDR3 sequence: CATQSTGNTEAFF. The CDR3 bases are TGTGCCACCCAATCCACAGGGAACACTGAAGCTTTCTTT. Filled out from reference TRBV15 and TRBJ1-1, the complete variable domain reads DAMVIQNPRYQVTQFGKPVTLSCSQTLNHNVMYWYQQKSSQAPKLLFHYYDKDFNNEADTPDNFQSRRPNTSFCFLDIRSPGLGDTAMYLCATQSTGNTEAFFGQGTRLTVV.

This clonotype has more than one count but fewer than ten. V is TRBV27 and J is TRBJ2-7, with a possible D match to TRBD2 (5 bases). From germline, CDR1 is MNHEY and CDR2 SMNVEV (reference sequence). CDR3 length: 13 residues. V lost 4 bases and J 3 bases, leaving 10 bases between the germline ends. Written as DNA, the CDR3 is TGTGCCAGCAGTTCTGGACTGGGCTACGAGCAGTACTTC. Amino acids: CASSSGLGYEQYF.

This clonotype was seen a few times. The chain couples TRBV6-2 or TRBV6-3 to TRBJ2-3; D is tentatively TRBD1 or TRBD2 (5 bases each). V was cut by 0 bases and J by 7 bases, with 32 bases left in between. Looked up from germline, CDR1 is MNHEY and CDR2 is SVGEGT. The CDR3 is 21 residues long. This CDR3 is CASSYSPDPVDGAHNVNTQYF. CDR3 nucleotide sequence: TGTGCCAGCAGTTACTCGCCCGACCCGGTCGACGGGGCGCACAACGTGAATACGCAGTATTTT.

The rearrangement links TRBV7-9 to TRBJ2-1; 8 positions match TRBD1. Germline-derived CDR1 and CDR2 are SEHNR and FQNEAQ (reference sequence). The J segment lost 7 bases and the V segment lost 5 bases, leaving 10 bases of the junction unmatched. This CDR3 comprises 15 residues. This CDR3 is CASSIGQGAKNEQFF. CDR3 in DNA: TGTGCCAGCAGCATCGGACAGGGAGCGAAGAATGAGCAGTTCTTC.

This clonotype was seen ten or more times. This chain joins TRBV7-9 and TRBJ2-3, with D possibly matching TRBD2 (6 bases). CDR1 is SEHNR, CDR2 FQNEAQ, per germline (reference sequence). This CDR3 is built from 13 residues. Trimming shortened V by 3 bases and J by 11 bases, and 15 bases separated the two germline ends. For the CDR3, the DNA is TGTGCCAGCAGCTTTGGGGCGGGACCAGAGCAGTATTTT. Encoded protein: CASSFGAGPEQYF.

This chain connects TRBV3-1 to TRBJ2-4, with D unresolved. V lost 2 bases and J lost 9, with 14 bases in between. Germline lookup yields CDR1 LGHDT and CDR2 YNNKEL (reference sequence). CDR3 size: 14 residues. The CDR3 sequence: CASSQRSAEGIQYF. The CDR3 nucleotides are TGTGCCAGCAGCCAACGGTCTGCTGAAGGCATTCAGTACTTC.

This clonotype appeared a single time. The V and J genes are TRBV5-4 and TRBJ1-5, with D uncertain. Germline V lookup: CDR1 SGHNT, CDR2 YYREEE (reference sequence). Trimming stripped 0 bases from V and 6 bases from J, with 13 bases between. CDR3 length: 15 residues. CDR3 bases: TGTGCCAGCAGCTTGGGGGAAATCAGCCCTCAGCCCCAGCATTTT. This translates into CASSLGEISPQPQHF.

The count of this clonotype is one. J is TRBJ2-2 and V is TRBV24-1; no clear D. V lost 8 bases and J lost 0, with 6 bases in between. The CDR3 sequence is 13 residues long. CDR1 is KGHDR and CDR2 is SFDVKD in the germline V gene. The CDR3 loop is CATISPNTGELFF. The DNA of the CDR3 is TGTGCCACCATCTCTCCGAACACCGGGGAGCTGTTTTTT.

This clonotype appeared a few times. The gene calls are TRBV11-2 and TRBJ2-1; no firm D call. V was cut by 3 bases and J by 4 bases, with 7 bases left in between. The CDR3 spans 13 residues. Germline loops: CDR1 SGHAT, CDR2 FQNNGV. The CDR3 reads CASSLFTYNEQFF. The CDR3 nucleotides read TGTGCCAGCAGCTTGTTCACGTACAATGAGCAGTTCTTC.

The chain joins TRBV7-2 to TRBJ2-1; D is tentatively TRBD1 or TRBD2 (6 bases each). Germline lookup yields CDR1 SGHTA and CDR2 FQGNSA. Trimming stripped 0 bases from V and 3 bases from J, with 12 bases between. CDR3 size: 16 residues. The CDR3 spells CASSLARGGIYNEQFF. The CDR3 DNA is TGTGCCAGCAGCTTAGCGAGAGGGGGGATCTACAATGAGCAGTTCTTC.

This clonotype was seen only a few times. The chain joins TRBV27 to TRBJ2-7; the match to TRBD1 covers 8 bases. Germline values: CDR1 MNHEY, CDR2 SMNVEV (reference sequence). V shed 5 bases and J 3 bases; nucleotides not matched to a gene: 3. This CDR3 spans 13 amino acids. This CDR3 reads CASSPGTGYEQYF. The CDR3 nucleotides read TGTGCCAGCAGTCCGGGGACAGGCTACGAGCAGTACTTC.

There are many counts of this clonotype. The genes are TRBV11-2 and TRBJ2-1, with 14 nucleotides matching TRBD2. There are 15 residues in the CDR3. In germline, CDR1 is SGHAT, CDR2 FQNNGV. With 5 bases clipped from V and 7 bases from J, the junction kept 4 bases outside the gene matches. The CDR3 region is CASSPWTSGGNEQFF. The CDR3 DNA is TGTGCCAGCAGCCCCTGGACTAGCGGGGGGAATGAGCAGTTCTTC.

This clonotype was picked up many times. The chain has TRBV7-9 and TRBJ2-7, with 7 bases aligning to TRBD1. Per germline, CDR1 SEHNR and CDR2 FQNEAQ (reference sequence). CDR3 length equals 14 residues. With 5 bases clipped from V and 2 bases from J, the junction kept 6 bases outside the gene matches. This CDR3 is CASSPTGIPYEQYV. The CDR3 bases are TGTGCCAGCAGCCCGACAGGGATACCCTACGAGCAGTACGTC.

This clonotype has only a few counts. This sequence joins TRBV23-1 and TRBJ2-7; 7 positions match TRBD1. TRBV23-1 falls under the ORF class, with uncertain function. The CDR3 is made up of 11 amino acids. V lost 9 bases, J lost 4 bases, and 3 bases stayed unmatched. CDR3 nucleotide sequence: TGCGCCAGGACAGGGATTTACGAGCAGTACGTC. Its protein is CARTGIYEQYV.

This chain joins TRBV20-1 and TRBJ1-2; D is unclear. The CDR3 has 12 residues. V was trimmed by 6 bases and J by 0 bases, leaving 8 bases between them. Per germline, CDR1 DFQATT and CDR2 SNEGSKA (reference sequence). The CDR3 is CSALITNYGYTF. CDR3 sequence (DNA): TGCAGTGCCCTGATAACTAACTATGGCTACACCTTC.

A few counts support this clonotype. The V and J genes are TRBV12-3 or TRBV12-4 and TRBJ2-1; 10 bases line up with TRBD2. This CDR3 spans 14 amino acids. V shed 7 bases, J shed 4 bases, and the junction held 4 bases outside the gene matches. The CDR3 loop is CASTSGGEYNEQFF. The CDR3 DNA follows: TGTGCCAGCACCAGCGGGGGGGAATACAATGAGCAGTTCTTC.

This clonotype has only a few counts. The chain has TRBV4-1 and TRBJ2-3, with D unresolved. Germline CDR1 is MGHRA and CDR2 is YSYEKL. V was clipped by 4 bases and J by 0 bases, with 11 bases between them. The CDR3 spans 15 residues. CDR3 in DNA: TGCGCCAGCAGCCCCCGGGCCGTTAGCACAGATACGCAGTATTTT. Protein product: CASSPRAVSTDTQYF.

The chain couples TRBV12-3 or TRBV12-4 to TRBJ2-1; D is tentatively TRBD1 or TRBD2 (6 bases each). Trimming removed 4 bases from V and 8 bases from J, with 18 bases in between. This CDR3 contains 15 residues. CDR3 sequence: CASSSGGWGQYEQFF. The CDR3 DNA follows: TGTGCCAGCAGTTCCGGGGGTTGGGGGCAGTATGAGCAGTTCTTC.

This clonotype was recorded a few times. V gene TRBV6-2 or TRBV6-3 combines with J gene TRBJ1-5, with D unclear. In germline, CDR1 is MNHEY, CDR2 SVGEGT. Trimming stripped 8 bases from V and 5 bases from J, with 16 bases between. The length of the CDR3 is 14 residues. The DNA for the CDR3 is TGTGCCAGCGGCTCGGGCAGTGAGTATCAGCCCCAGCATTTT. It codes for CASGSGSEYQPQHF.

This clonotype was counted between two and nine times. V gene TRBV12-3 or TRBV12-4 combines with J gene TRBJ1-5; no clear D. This CDR3 contains 13 residues. Between the trimmed V and J ends, which lost 5 bases and 6 bases, there was a span of 11 bases. CDR3 in DNA: TGTGCCAGCAGTCGTGAGACGCGTCAGCCCCAGCATTTT. Encoded protein: CASSRETRQPQHF.

The genes are TRBV27 and TRBJ1-6; a weak D match, TRBD1 (5 bases). There are 14 residues in the CDR3. Germline values: CDR1 MNHEY, CDR2 SMNVEV (reference sequence). The V gene lost 6 bases and the J gene lost 8 bases, with 14 bases spanning the gap. The CDR3 DNA reads as TGTGCCAGCAGGAAAGGGGTGCAGGATTCACCCCTCCACTTT. Protein sequence: CASRKGVQDSPLHF.

This clonotype was recorded a few times. V gene TRBV7-9 combines with J gene TRBJ1-6; 7 nucleotides agree with TRBD1. Germline CDR1 is SEHNR and CDR2 is FQNEAQ (reference sequence). CDR3 length: 21 residues. V was pared by 1 base and J by 0 bases, with 15 bases of the junction left unmatched. DNA of the CDR3: TGTGCCAGCAGCTTAGAGGGCTTTTGGACAGGACAAAGCTCCTATAATTCACCCCTCCACTTT. Protein: CASSLEGFWTGQSSYNSPLHF.

The gene calls are TRBV20-1 and TRBJ1-5; D is uncertain. With 4 bases removed from V and 3 bases from J, the gap between germline ends came to 10 bases. Germline V CDR1 and CDR2: DFQATT, SNEGSKA (reference sequence). This CDR3 has 13 residues. CDR3 region: CSANKKLNQPQHF. The CDR3 DNA follows: TGCAGTGCTAACAAGAAACTCAATCAGCCCCAGCATTTT.

In this sample, this clonotype turned up a few times. The CDR3 DNA is TGTGCCAGCGGGGGATCGGACAGGTCGAATGGCTACACCTTC. Translation: CASGGSDRSNGYTF. This rearrangement joins TRBV7-9 to TRBJ1-2; 7 bases match TRBD1. Germline V lookup: CDR1 SEHNR, CDR2 FQNEAQ (reference sequence). With 8 bases clipped from V and 6 bases from J, the junction kept 12 bases outside the gene matches. The CDR3 covers 14 residues.

The V gene is TRBV5-6, the J gene TRBJ2-1, with TRBD2 matching 7 bases. CDR3 length: 15 residues. Unmatched junction bases numbered 8, after V lost 0 bases and J lost 8 bases. Germline V gives CDR1 SGHDT, CDR2 YYEEEE. The CDR3 is CASSLETSPRHEQFF. The CDR3 nucleotides read TGTGCCAGCAGCTTGGAGACTAGCCCTCGACATGAGCAGTTCTTC.